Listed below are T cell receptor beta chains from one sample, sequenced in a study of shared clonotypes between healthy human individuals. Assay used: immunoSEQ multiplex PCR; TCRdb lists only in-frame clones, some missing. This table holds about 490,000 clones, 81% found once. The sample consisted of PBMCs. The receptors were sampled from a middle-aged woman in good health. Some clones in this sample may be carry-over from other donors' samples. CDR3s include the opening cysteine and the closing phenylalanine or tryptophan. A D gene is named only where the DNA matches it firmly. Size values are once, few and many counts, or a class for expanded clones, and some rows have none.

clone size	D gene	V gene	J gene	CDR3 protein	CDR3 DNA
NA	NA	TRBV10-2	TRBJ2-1	CASSGQEFF	TGCGCCAGCAGTGGACAGGAGTTCTTC
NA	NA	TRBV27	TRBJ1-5	CASSPDSFPNQPQHF	TGTGCCAGCAGTCCCGACAGCTTCCCAAATCAGCCCCAGCATTTT
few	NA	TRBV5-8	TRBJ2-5	CASSLGRGRGETQYF	TGTGCCAGCAGCTTGGGACGGGGGCGTGGGGAGACCCAGTACTTC
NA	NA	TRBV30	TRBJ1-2	CAWSATVNGYTF	TGTGCCTGGAGTGCGACAGTGAATGGCTACACCTTC
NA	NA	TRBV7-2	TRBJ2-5	CASSFGLETQYF	TGTGCCAGCAGCTTCGGTCTGGAGACCCAGTACTTC
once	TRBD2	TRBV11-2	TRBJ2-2	CAQRRGAGELFF	TGTGCCCAGCGGCGGGGGGCCGGGGAGCTGTTTTTT
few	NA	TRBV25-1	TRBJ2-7	CASSPGQFKASHEQYF	TGTGCCAGCAGTCCAGGACAGTTTAAGGCCTCCCACGAGCAGTACTTC
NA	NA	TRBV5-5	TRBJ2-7	CASSPFVYTGYEQYF	TGTGCCAGCAGCCCTTTCGTTTATACAGGCTACGAGCAGTACTTC
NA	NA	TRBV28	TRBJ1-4	CASRPGGSREKLFF	TGTGCCAGCAGGCCGGGGGGGTCTAGGGAAAAACTGTTTTTT
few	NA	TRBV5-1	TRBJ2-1	CASAASSYNEQFF	TGCGCCAGCGCGGCATCCTCCTACAATGAGCAGTTCTTC
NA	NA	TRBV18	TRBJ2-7	CASSPRAVYEQYF	TGTGCCAGCTCACCCCGGGCGGTCTACGAGCAGTACTTC
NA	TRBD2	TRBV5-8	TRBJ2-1	CASSPRLAGDYNEQFF	TGTGCCAGCAGTCCCCGACTAGCGGGGGATTACAATGAGCAGTTCTTC
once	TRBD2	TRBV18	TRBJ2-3	CASSTSGTGQSDTQYF	TGTGCCAGCTCAACTAGCGGGACCGGGCAGTCAGATACGCAGTATTTT
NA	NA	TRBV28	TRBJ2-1	CASSLSTRRYNEQFF	TGTGCCAGCAGTTTAAGTACCCGACGCTACAATGAGCAGTTCTTC
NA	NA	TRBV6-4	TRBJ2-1	CASSDKGDPYNEQFF	TGTGCCAGCAGTGACAAAGGGGACCCCTACAATGAGCAGTTCTTC
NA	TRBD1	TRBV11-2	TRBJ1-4	CASSLTGGTYTNEKLFF	TGTGCCAGCAGCTTAACAGGGGGAACGTATACTAATGAAAAACTGTTTTTT
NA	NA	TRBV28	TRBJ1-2	CASSPGTRNYGYTF	TGTGCCAGCAGCCCCGGGACAAGGAACTATGGCTACACCTTC
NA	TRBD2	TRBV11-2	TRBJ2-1	CASSETSGRAFEQFF	TGTGCCAGCAGCGAGACTAGCGGGAGGGCCTTTGAGCAGTTCTTC
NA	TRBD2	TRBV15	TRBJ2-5	CATKSGRGETQYF	TGTGCCACCAAAAGCGGGAGAGGAGAGACCCAGTACTTC
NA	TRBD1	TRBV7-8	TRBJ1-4	CASSFDRARGLNEKLFF	TGTGCCAGCAGCTTCGACAGGGCCAGGGGCCTTAATGAAAAACTGTTTTTT
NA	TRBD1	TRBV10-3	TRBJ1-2	CAISEGTGGYGYTF	TGTGCCATCAGTGAAGGGACAGGGGGATATGGCTACACCTTC
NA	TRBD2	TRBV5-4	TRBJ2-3	CASSLPGTSGITDTQYF	TGTGCCAGCAGCTTGCCCGGGACTAGCGGGATTACAGATACGCAGTATTTT
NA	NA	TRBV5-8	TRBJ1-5	CASSLWEGGKQPQHF	TGTGCCAGCAGCCTCTGGGAGGGCGGGAAACAGCCCCAGCATTTT
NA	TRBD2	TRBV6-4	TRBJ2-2	CASSTSETGELFF	TGTGCCAGCAGTACTAGCGAGACCGGGGAGCTGTTTTTT
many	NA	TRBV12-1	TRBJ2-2	CASSFCGQPNTGELFF	TGTGCCAGCAGCTTTTGTGGACAGCCGAACACCGGGGAGCTGTTTTTT
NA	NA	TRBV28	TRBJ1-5	CASSLIFNPFRRNQPQHF	TGTGCCAGCAGTTTAATCTTCAACCCCTTTCGTCGCAATCAGCCCCAGCATTTT
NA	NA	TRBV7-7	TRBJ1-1	CASSLGTDTEAFF	TGTGCCAGCAGCTTAGGGACAGACACTGAAGCTTTCTTT
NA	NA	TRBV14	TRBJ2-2	CASSSLGELFF	TGTGCCAGCAGCTCCCTCGGGGAGCTGTTTTTT
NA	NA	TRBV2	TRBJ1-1	CASRDRKNTEAFF	TGTGCCAGCAGGGACAGAAAGAACACTGAAGCTTTCTTT
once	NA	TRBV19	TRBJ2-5	CASRVGETQYF	TGTGCCAGCAGGGTAGGAGAGACCCAGTACTTC
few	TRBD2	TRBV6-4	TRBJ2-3	CASSVKAGSTDTQYF	TGTGCCAGCAGTGTAAAAGCGGGATCCACAGATACGCAGTATTTT
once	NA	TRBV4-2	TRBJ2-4	CASSQVTGKLAKNIQYF	TGTGCCAGCAGCCAAGTTACAGGGAAACTAGCCAAAAACATTCAGTACTTC
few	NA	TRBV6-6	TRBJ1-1	CASRVYMNTEAFF	TGTGCCAGCAGAGTGTATATGAACACTGAAGCTTTCTTT
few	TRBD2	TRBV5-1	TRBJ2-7	CASSSRWTSGRVEQYF	TGCGCCAGCAGCTCCCGGTGGACTAGCGGGAGGGTCGAGCAGTACTTC
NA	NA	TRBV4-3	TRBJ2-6	CASSQDLQGRGANVLTF	TGCGCCAGCAGCCAAGATCTCCAGGGTCGTGGGGCCAACGTCCTGACTTTC
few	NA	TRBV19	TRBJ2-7	CATSRDSSSYEQYF	TGTGCCACTAGCCGGGACTCCAGCTCCTACGAGCAGTACTTC
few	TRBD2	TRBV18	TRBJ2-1	CASSQLGTSGSEQFF	TGTGCCAGCTCACAACTTGGGACTAGCGGGAGTGAGCAGTTCTTC
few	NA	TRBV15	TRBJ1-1	CATRTGLDTEAFF	TGTGCCACCAGGACAGGACTGGACACTGAAGCTTTCTTT
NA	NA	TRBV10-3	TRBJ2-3	CAIYTDTQYF	TGTGCCATATACACAGATACGCAGTATTTT
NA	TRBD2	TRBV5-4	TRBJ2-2	CASRAGVGGANTGELFF	TGTGCCAGCAGAGCGGGGGTAGGGGGAGCGAACACCGGGGAGCTGTTTTTT
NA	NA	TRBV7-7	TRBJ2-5	CASSSGAVGKTQYF	TGTGCTAGCAGCTCCGGGGCAGTAGGAAAGACCCAGTACTTC
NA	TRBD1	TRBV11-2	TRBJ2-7	CASSLTGTEYYEQYF	TGTGCCAGCAGCTTAACAGGGACAGAGTACTACGAGCAGTACTTC
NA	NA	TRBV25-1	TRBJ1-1	CASTAGAPNTEAFF	TGTGCCAGCACGGCAGGGGCCCCGAACACTGAAGCTTTCTTT
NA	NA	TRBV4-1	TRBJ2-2	CASRDSGNTGELFF	TGCGCCAGCAGGGACTCAGGGAACACCGGGGAGCTGTTTTTT
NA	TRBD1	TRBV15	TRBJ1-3	CATSSSGTGSAITGNTIYF	TGTGCCACCAGCAGCTCCGGGACAGGGTCCGCGATAACTGGAAACACCATATATTTT
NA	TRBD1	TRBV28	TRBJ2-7	CASSLLLDRGLISYEQYF	TGTGCCAGCAGTTTACTTCTGGACAGGGGGCTTATCTCCTACGAGCAGTACTTC
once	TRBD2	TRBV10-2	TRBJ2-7	CASSVTSGSGGEQYF	TGCGCCAGCAGTGTGACTAGCGGGAGTGGTGGTGAGCAGTACTTC
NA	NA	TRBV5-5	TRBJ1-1	CASSLALGGNTEAFF	TGTGCCAGCAGCTTGGCTCTCGGGGGGAACACTGAAGCTTTCTTT
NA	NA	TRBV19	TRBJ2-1	CASSIRGRGTEQFF	TGTGCCAGTAGTATTAGGGGCAGGGGTACTGAGCAGTTCTTC